This is a list of T cell receptor beta chains from one sample in a study of blood T cell repertoires in COVID-19. Only in-frame clones appear in the TCRdb table, and some are missing; sequencing was by immunoSEQ multiplex PCR. The table has roughly 290,000 clones, over 75% seen once. The sequencing input was peripheral blood. These receptor sequences come from a woman aged 60-70 years with acute or convalescent COVID-19. CDR3s include the opening cysteine and the closing phenylalanine or tryptophan. The D gene is left open where the match is weak. Where a row states a size, it is once, few, many or the class of an expanded clone; other rows omit it.

TRBV5-6,NA,NA,TRBJ2-7,TGTGCCAGCAGCTTGGATGGGTTAGTCAGGCCCTACGAGCAGTACTTC,CASSLDGLVRPYEQYF
TRBV3-1/TRBV3-2,TRBD1,NA,TRBJ1-1,TGTGCCAGCAGCCTATCGACAGGGGAAGCTTTCTTT,CASSLSTGEAFF
TRBV19,NA,NA,TRBJ2-1,TGTGCCAGTAGTTCCCCGGTGGGGGGGACAGGCGAGCAGTTCTTC,CASSSPVGGTGEQFF
TRBV4-2,NA,few,TRBJ1-2,TGTGCCAGCAGCCAATCCGGGGTTCCGGGCTATGGCTACACCTTC,CASSQSGVPGYGYTF
TRBV4-3,NA,NA,TRBJ2-7,TGCGCCAGCAGCCAAGATCACGGCAGGGGTAACGAGCAGTACTTC,CASSQDHGRGNEQYF
TRBV6-5,NA,NA,TRBJ2-7,TGTGCCAGCAGTTCCCTCTTGGAGCAGTACTTC,CASSSLLEQYF
TRBV7-8,NA,NA,TRBJ2-7,TGTGCCAGCAGCTTAGTGGGAAAGGGGTACGAGCAGTACTTC,CASSLVGKGYEQYF
TRBV3-1/TRBV3-2,TRBD1,NA,TRBJ1-6,TGTGCCAGCAGCCAAGAGGGACAGGGAACCTATAATTCACCCCTCCACTTT,CASSQEGQGTYNSPLHF
TRBV5-6,TRBD1,NA,TRBJ2-7,TGTGCCAGCAGCCACGGGACAGGGGGCTTGTACGAGCAGTACTTC,CASSHGTGGLYEQYF
TRBV12-3/TRBV12-4,TRBD1,NA,TRBJ2-5,TGTGCCAGCAGTTTCGACAGGGTGGAGACCCAGTACTTC,CASSFDRVETQYF
TRBV28,TRBD1,once,TRBJ1-2,TGTGCCAGCAGTTCCACGGGACAGGGATATGGCTACACCTTC,CASSSTGQGYGYTF
TRBV7-6,NA,NA,TRBJ2-6,TGTGCCAGCAGCCCAAGACGAGGGTCTGGGGCCAACGTCCTGACTTTC,CASSPRRGSGANVLTF
TRBV5-5,TRBD1,NA,TRBJ1-3,TGTGCCAGCAGCTGGGACAGGAGCTCTGGAAACACCATATATTTT,CASSWDRSSGNTIYF
TRBV5-4,TRBD2,NA,TRBJ2-3,TGTGCCAGCAGAACCGGGACTAGCGGGAGAGCTACGCAGTATTTT,CASRTGTSGRATQYF
TRBV15,NA,NA,TRBJ1-2,TGTGCCACCAGCAGGGACAGAAACTATGGCTACACCTTC,CATSRDRNYGYTF
TRBV19,TRBD1,NA,TRBJ1-1,TGTGCCAGTAGTATAACAGGGGTGAACACTGAAGCTTTCTTT,CASSITGVNTEAFF
TRBV2,TRBD1,NA,TRBJ2-3,TGTGCCAGCACTCGACAGGGGACGGTGGGCGCAGATACGCAGTATTTT,CASTRQGTVGADTQYF
TRBV9,TRBD2,NA,TRBJ2-2,TGTGCCAGCAGCACCTCTAGCGGGAGGGCCGGGGAGCTGTTTTTT,CASSTSSGRAGELFF
TRBV6-6,NA,NA,TRBJ1-4,TGTGCCAGCAGTTACGGCGGGACGAGCAATGAAAAACTGTTTTTT,CASSYGGTSNEKLFF
TRBV2,NA,once,TRBJ1-2,TGTGCCAGCGGGGGGGCAGGGATTAACTATGGCTACACCTTC,CASGGAGINYGYTF
TRBV2,TRBD1,NA,TRBJ1-6,TGTGCCAGCAGCGGACAGGGTGGGAGTTCACCCCTCCACTTT,CASSGQGGSSPLHF
TRBV5-5,TRBD1,NA,TRBJ2-4,TGTGCCAGCCTTCCGACAGGGGTGGAAAACATTCAGTACTTC,CASLPTGVENIQYF
TRBV2,NA,NA,TRBJ2-3,TGTGCCAGCATCCCTCAAGAGACAGATACGCAGTATTTT,CASIPQETDTQYF
TRBV2,TRBD2,NA,TRBJ2-5,TGTGCCAGCAGCACTAGCGGGGGTAGGGGGGAGACCCAGTACTTC,CASSTSGGRGETQYF
TRBV7-2,NA,NA,TRBJ1-2,TGTGCCAGCAGCTTAGCCTCCGGGGGAGGTGGCTACACCTTC,CASSLASGGGGYTF
TRBV4-3,TRBD2,NA,TRBJ2-1,TGCGCCAGCAGCCAAGAAAGAGATAGGTGGGCTAGCGGGAGGGCTGAGCAGTTCTTC,CASSQERDRWASGRAEQFF
TRBV9,NA,NA,TRBJ2-5,TGTGCCAGCAGCGTAGATCCAGGGGGGACGGTTCAAGAGACCCAGTACTTC,CASSVDPGGTVQETQYF
TRBV28,TRBD2,NA,TRBJ2-1,TGTGCCAGCAGTTCGGGACTAGGGTTCAATGAGCAGTTCTTC,CASSSGLGFNEQFF
TRBV15,NA,NA,TRBJ2-7,TGTGCCACCAGCAGAGATATCGGGGTTAGTTACGAGCAGTACTTC,CATSRDIGVSYEQYF
TRBV7-2,TRBD1,NA,TRBJ2-3,TGTGCCAGCAGCTTACTATTTCCGGGACAGGGGGTCACAGATACGCAGTATTTT,CASSLLFPGQGVTDTQYF
TRBV4-2,NA,NA,TRBJ1-5,TGTGCCAGCAGCCAAGATGCGGGGGGGACGCGAAATCAGCCCCAGCATTTT,CASSQDAGGTRNQPQHF
TRBV28,NA,few,TRBJ1-1,TGTGCCAGCATCGAAATCATTGGGCAGTTGAACACTGAAGCTTTCTTT,CASIEIIGQLNTEAFF
TRBV7-8,NA,NA,TRBJ2-3,TGTGCCAGCAGCTTAGAGAACTTCCGAGAGAAGTATTTT,CASSLENFREKYF
TRBV3-1/TRBV3-2,TRBD1,NA,TRBJ2-7,TGTGCCAGCAGCCAAACAGACAGGGGCGAGCAGTACTTC,CASSQTDRGEQYF
TRBV6-6,TRBD1,NA,TRBJ2-2,TGTGCCAGCAGTCCCCCGGGACAGGGACACACCGGGGAGCTGTTTTTT,CASSPPGQGHTGELFF
TRBV2,TRBD1,once,TRBJ1-6,TGTGCCAGCAGCGGAGGGGGCCCCCAAAGCGGGGGGGATCAGAATTCACCCCTCCACTTT,CASSGGGPQSGGDQNSPLHF
TRBV29-1,TRBD1,NA,TRBJ2-1,TGCAGCGTTGGACAGGGGAATGAGCAGTTCTTC,CSVGQGNEQFF
TRBV5-4,NA,NA,TRBJ2-2,TGTGCCAGCAGATTAGGGGGAACTAACACCGGGGAGCTGTTTTTT,CASRLGGTNTGELFF
TRBV6-5,NA,NA,TRBJ2-3,TGTGCCAGCAGGGCTAGCACAGATACGCAGTATTTT,CASRASTDTQYF
TRBV12-1,NA,NA,TRBJ2-7,TGTGCCAGCAGCTCCACACCTGAGGGACTAGCGGGCTTTCCCTACGAGCAGTACTTC,CASSSTPEGLAGFPYEQYF
TRBV2,TRBD2,NA,TRBJ2-2,TGTGCCACCAGGGAGCGGGAGACCGGGGAGCTGTTTTTT,CATRERETGELFF
TRBV7-2,TRBD2,NA,TRBJ2-3,TGTGCCAGCAGCCCCCAGGGAGCTAGCGGGTTAAGCACAGATACGCAGTATTTT,CASSPQGASGLSTDTQYF
TRBV7-2,NA,NA,TRBJ2-7,TGTGCCAGCAGCTTAGAGGCGGTCCTTCAGGAGGGCGAGCAGTACTTC,CASSLEAVLQEGEQYF
TRBV4-3,TRBD1,NA,TRBJ2-3,TGCGCCAGCAGCCAAGATCCGACAGGGGGCCCCCCAGATACGCAGTATTTT,CASSQDPTGGPPDTQYF
TRBV29-1,TRBD1,NA,TRBJ1-1,TGCAGCGTTGAAGTAGATGGGTTCGGGGACAGGGGGCATAACACTGAAGCTTTCTTT,CSVEVDGFGDRGHNTEAFF